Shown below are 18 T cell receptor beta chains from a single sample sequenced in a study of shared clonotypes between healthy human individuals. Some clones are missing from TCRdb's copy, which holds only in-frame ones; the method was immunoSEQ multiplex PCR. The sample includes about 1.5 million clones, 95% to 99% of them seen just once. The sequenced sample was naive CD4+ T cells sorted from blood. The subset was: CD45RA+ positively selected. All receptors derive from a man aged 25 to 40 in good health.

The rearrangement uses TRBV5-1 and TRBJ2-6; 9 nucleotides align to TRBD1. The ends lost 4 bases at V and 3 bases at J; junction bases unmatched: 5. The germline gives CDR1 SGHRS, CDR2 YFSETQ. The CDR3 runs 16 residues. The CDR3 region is CASSLQTGGGANVLTF. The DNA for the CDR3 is TGCGCCAGCAGCCTACAGACAGGGGGTGGGGCCAACGTCCTGACTTTC.

CDR3 bases: TGTGCCAGCAGCCGTCAGGGGGGCGCAGATACGCAGTATTTT. It encodes CASSRQGGADTQYF. This sequence joins TRBV28 and TRBJ2-3; D might be TRBD1 (7 bases). This CDR3 has 14 amino acids. Germline V gene sequence: CDR1 MDHEN, CDR2 SYDVKM. V was cut by 6 bases and J by 4 bases, with 14 bases left in between.

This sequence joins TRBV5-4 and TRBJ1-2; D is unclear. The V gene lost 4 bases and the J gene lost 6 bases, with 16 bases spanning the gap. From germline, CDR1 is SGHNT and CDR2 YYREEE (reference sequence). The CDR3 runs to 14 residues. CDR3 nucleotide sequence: TGTGCCAGCAGCCCCAGGACTGCTGTCCATGGCTACACCTTC. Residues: CASSPRTAVHGYTF.

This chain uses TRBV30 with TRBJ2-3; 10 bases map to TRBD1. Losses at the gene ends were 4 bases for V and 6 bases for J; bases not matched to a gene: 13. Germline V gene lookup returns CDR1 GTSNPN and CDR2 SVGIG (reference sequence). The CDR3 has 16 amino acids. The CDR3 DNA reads TGTGCCTGGACCAGGCACCGGACAGGGGGATCGGATACGCAGTATTTT. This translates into CAWTRHRTGGSDTQYF.

The DNA of the CDR3 is TGCGCCAGCAGCTCACAGCCTAGGACTAGTCGGGAGGCCCAGTACTTC. Residues: CASSSQPRTSREAQYF. The rearrangement joins TRBV5-1 to TRBJ2-5; 7 nucleotides agree with TRBD2. This CDR3 has 16 residues. The V segment lost 3 bases and the J segment 9 bases; nucleotides outside the gene matches: 17. Germline lookup yields CDR1 SGHRS and CDR2 YFSETQ.

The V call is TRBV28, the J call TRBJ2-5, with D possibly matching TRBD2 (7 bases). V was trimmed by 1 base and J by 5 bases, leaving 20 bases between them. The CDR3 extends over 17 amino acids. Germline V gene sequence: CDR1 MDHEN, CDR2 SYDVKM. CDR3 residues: CASSLSWGGGVRETQYF. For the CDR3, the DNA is TGTGCCAGCAGTTTATCGTGGGGAGGGGGTGTTCGGGAGACCCAGTACTTC.

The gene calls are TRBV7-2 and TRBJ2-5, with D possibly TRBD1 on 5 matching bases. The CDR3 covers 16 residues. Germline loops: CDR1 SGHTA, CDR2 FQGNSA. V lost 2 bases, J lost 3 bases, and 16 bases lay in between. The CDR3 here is CASSLQQQRGKETQYF. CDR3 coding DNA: TGTGCCAGCAGCTTACAGCAGCAAAGGGGTAAAGAGACCCAGTACTTC.

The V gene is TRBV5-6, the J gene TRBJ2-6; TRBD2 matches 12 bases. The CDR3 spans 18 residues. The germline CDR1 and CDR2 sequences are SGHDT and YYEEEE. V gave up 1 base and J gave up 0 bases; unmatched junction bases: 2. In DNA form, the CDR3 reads TGTGCCAGCAGCTTGTCGGGACTAGCGGGCTCTGGGGCCAACGTCCTGACTTTC. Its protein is CASSLSGLAGSGANVLTF. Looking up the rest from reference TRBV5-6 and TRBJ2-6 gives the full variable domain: DAGVTQSPTHLIKTRGQQVTLRCSPKSGHDTVSWYQQALGQGPQFIFQYYEEEERQRGNFPDRFSGHQFPNYSSELNVNALLLGDSALYLCASSLSGLAGSGANVLTFGAGSRLTVL.

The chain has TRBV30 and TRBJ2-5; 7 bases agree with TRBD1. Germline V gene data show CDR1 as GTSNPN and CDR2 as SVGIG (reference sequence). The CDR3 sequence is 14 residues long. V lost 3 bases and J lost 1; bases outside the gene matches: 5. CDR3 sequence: CAWRHTGAQETQYF. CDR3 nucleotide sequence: TGTGCCTGGAGACATACAGGGGCCCAAGAGACCCAGTACTTC.

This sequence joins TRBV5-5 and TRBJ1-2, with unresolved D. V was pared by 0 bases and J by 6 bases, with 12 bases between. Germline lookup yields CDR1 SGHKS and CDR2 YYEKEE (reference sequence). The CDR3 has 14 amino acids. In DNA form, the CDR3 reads TGTGCCAGCAGCTTGGGCAGCTTTCCTGATGGCTACACCTTC. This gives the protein CASSLGSFPDGYTF.

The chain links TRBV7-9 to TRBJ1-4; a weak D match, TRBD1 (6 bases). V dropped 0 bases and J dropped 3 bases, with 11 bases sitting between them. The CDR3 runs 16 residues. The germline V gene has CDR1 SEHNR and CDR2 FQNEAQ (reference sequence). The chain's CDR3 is CASSLALTGPNEKLFF. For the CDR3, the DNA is TGTGCCAGCAGCTTAGCCTTGACAGGCCCTAATGAAAAACTGTTTTTT.

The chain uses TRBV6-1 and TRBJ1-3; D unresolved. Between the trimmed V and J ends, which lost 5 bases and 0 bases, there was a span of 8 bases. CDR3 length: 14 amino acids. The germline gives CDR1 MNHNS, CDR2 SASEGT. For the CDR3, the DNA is TGTGCCAGCAGTCTTAAGAGCTCTGGAAACACCATATATTTT. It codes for CASSLKSSGNTIYF.

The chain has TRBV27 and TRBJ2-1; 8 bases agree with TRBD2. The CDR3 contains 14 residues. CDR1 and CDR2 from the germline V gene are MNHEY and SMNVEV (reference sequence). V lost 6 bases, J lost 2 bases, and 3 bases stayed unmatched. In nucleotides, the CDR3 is TGTGCCAGCAGCGGGAGGGCCACCTACAATGAGCAGTTCTTC. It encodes CASSGRATYNEQFF.

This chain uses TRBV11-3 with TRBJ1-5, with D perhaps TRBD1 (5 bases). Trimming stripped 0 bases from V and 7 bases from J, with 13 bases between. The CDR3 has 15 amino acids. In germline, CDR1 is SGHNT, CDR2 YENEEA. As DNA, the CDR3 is TGTGCCAGCAGCTTAGATGGGGGGGAGGAGCAGCCCCAGCATTTT. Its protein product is CASSLDGGEEQPQHF.

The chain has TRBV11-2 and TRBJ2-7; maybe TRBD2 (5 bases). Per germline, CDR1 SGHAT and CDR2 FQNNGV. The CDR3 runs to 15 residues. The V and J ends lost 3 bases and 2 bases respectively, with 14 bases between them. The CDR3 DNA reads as TGTGCCAGCAGCTTGTTGGTAAGCGGACCCTACGAGCAGTACTTC. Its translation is CASSLLVSGPYEQYF.

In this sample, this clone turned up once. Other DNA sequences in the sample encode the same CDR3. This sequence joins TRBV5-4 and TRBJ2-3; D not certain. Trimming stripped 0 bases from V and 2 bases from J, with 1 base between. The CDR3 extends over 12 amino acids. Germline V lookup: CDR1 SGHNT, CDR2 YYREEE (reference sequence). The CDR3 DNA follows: TGTGCCAGCAGCTTGGTCACAGATACGCAGTATTTT. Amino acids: CASSLVTDTQYF.

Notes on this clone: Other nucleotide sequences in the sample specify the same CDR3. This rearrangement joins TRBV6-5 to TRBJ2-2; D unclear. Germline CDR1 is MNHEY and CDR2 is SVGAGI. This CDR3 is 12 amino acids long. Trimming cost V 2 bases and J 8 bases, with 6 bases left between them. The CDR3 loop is CASSYGSGELFF. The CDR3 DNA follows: TGTGCCAGCAGTTACGGTTCTGGGGAGCTGTTTTTT.

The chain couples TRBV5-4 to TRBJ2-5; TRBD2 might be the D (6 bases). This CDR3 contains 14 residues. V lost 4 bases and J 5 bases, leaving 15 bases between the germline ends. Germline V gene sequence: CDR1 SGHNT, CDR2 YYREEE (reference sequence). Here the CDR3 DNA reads TGTGCCAGCAGCCATGGGCGGGACGGGGAGACCCAGTACTTC. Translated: CASSHGRDGETQYF.